The 30 T cell receptor beta chains below all came from one sample that was sequenced in a study of OX40 agonist ivuxolimab in advanced cancers. Produced via immunoSEQ multiplex PCR; TCRdb's table is partial and in-frame only. The profile shows some 62,000 clones, 80% to 90% of them singletons. The sequencing here drew on CD4+ or CD8+ T cells sorted from blood, taken in a trial of the OX40 agonist ivuxolimab. The receptor set was obtained from an adult with an advanced solid tumor such as melanoma, head and neck, liver or kidney cancer.

V usage is TRBV19 and J usage is TRBJ1-2, with 7 nucleotides matching TRBD1. This CDR3 is built from 14 residues. Germline lookup yields CDR1 LNHDA and CDR2 SQIVND (reference sequence). Losses at the gene ends were 7 bases for V and 4 bases for J; bases not matched to a gene: 9. The CDR3 reads CASTQTGRGYGYTF. The DNA of the CDR3 is TGTGCCAGTACCCAGACAGGGCGCGGCTATGGCTACACCTTC. The whole variable domain, filled in from reference TRBV19 and TRBJ1-2, reads DGGITQSPKYLFRKEGQNVTLSCEQNLNHDAMYWYRQDPGQGLRLIYYSQIVNDFQKGDIAEGYSVSREKKESFPLTVTSAQKNPTAFYLCASTQTGRGYGYTFGSGTRLTVV.

This chain uses TRBV5-8 with TRBJ2-3; D not certain. Trimming stripped 0 bases from V and 2 bases from J, with 13 bases between. The CDR3 covers 16 residues. Germline-derived CDR1 and CDR2 are SGHTS and YDEGEE. CDR3 protein: CASSLGLQATTDTQYF. DNA for the CDR3: TGTGCCAGCAGCTTGGGATTGCAGGCCACCACAGATACGCAGTATTTT.

The V gene is TRBV6-6, the J gene TRBJ1-4; D is undetermined. From germline, CDR1 is MNHNY and CDR2 SVGAGI (reference sequence). This CDR3 has 15 amino acids. V lost 0 bases to trimming and J lost 0 bases, with 5 bases between them. This chain's CDR3 is CASSYSRATNEKLFF. The CDR3 DNA follows: TGTGCCAGCAGTTACTCAAGAGCAACTAATGAAAAACTGTTTTTT.

The J gene is TRBJ2-2, the V gene TRBV7-2; D possibly corresponds to TRBD2 (6 bases). V lost 1 base to trimming and J lost 3 bases, with 9 bases between them. The germline V gene encodes CDR1 SGHTA and CDR2 FQGNSA. This CDR3 region has 15 residues. The CDR3 here is CASSLVAGHTGELFF. CDR3 DNA: TGTGCCAGCAGCTTAGTTGCGGGACACACCGGGGAGCTGTTTTTT.

J is TRBJ2-2 and V is TRBV7-9, with 8 bases lining up with TRBD1. With 5 bases clipped from V and 11 bases from J, the junction kept 10 bases outside the gene matches. The CDR3 is 14 amino acids. Per germline, CDR1 SEHNR and CDR2 FQNEAQ (reference sequence). CDR3 sequence reads: CASSQTQGASELFF. The CDR3 DNA follows: TGTGCCAGCAGCCAGACCCAGGGGGCGAGTGAGCTGTTTTTT.

The chain carries TRBV7-9 and TRBJ2-3; D perhaps matches TRBD2 (7 bases). Trimming cost V 5 bases and J 1 base, with 16 bases left between them. This CDR3 contains 16 residues. Germline V gene lookup returns CDR1 SEHNR and CDR2 FQNEAQ (reference sequence). CDR3 bases: TGTGCCAGCAGCCCCCGGGGAGGGGGGGGCACAGATACGCAGTATTTT. It specifies CASSPRGGGGTDTQYF.

The J gene is TRBJ2-7, the V gene TRBV7-8; 7 bases line up with TRBD1. V lost 4 bases to trimming and J lost 2 bases; unmatched junction nucleotides: 8. Germline V gene lookup returns CDR1 SGHVS and CDR2 FQNEAQ. This CDR3 has 15 amino acids. The CDR3 region is CASSSAQGVTYEQYF. In DNA, the CDR3 is TGTGCCAGCAGCTCGGCCCAGGGGGTTACCTACGAGCAGTACTTC. Full variable domain (missing parts from reference TRBV7-8 and TRBJ2-7): GAGVSQSPRYKVAKRGQDVALRCDPISGHVSLFWYQQALGQGPEFLTYFQNEAQLDKSGLPSDRFFAERPEGSVSTLKIQRTQQEDSAVYLCASSSAQGVTYEQYFGPGTRLTVT.

The chain carries TRBV5-1 and TRBJ1-1; D gene ambiguous. Germline V gene sequence: CDR1 SGHRS, CDR2 YFSETQ. Between the trimmed V and J ends, which lost 4 bases and 0 bases, there was a span of 7 bases. The CDR3 consists of 13 residues. CDR3 nucleotide sequence: TGCGCCAGCAGCCCTGGCGTGAACACTGAAGCTTTCTTT. As protein: CASSPGVNTEAFF.

The chain has TRBV5-1 and TRBJ2-7; D ambiguous. Trimming pared 4 bases from V and 3 bases from J, leaving 5 bases between. This CDR3 has 11 residues. Germline assignment: CDR1 SGHRS and CDR2 YFSETQ. The CDR3 bases are TGCGCCAGCAGCGGTCACTACGAGCAGTACTTC. Protein product: CASSGHYEQYF.

The genes are TRBV5-1 and TRBJ2-5; 12 nucleotides match TRBD1. Germline V gene lookup returns CDR1 SGHRS and CDR2 YFSETQ. Trimming took 0 bases from V and 4 from J; bases not matched to a gene: 1. The CDR3 totals 15 residues. The CDR3 DNA reads TGCGCCAGCAGCTTGGGGGACAGGGGGCGAGAGACCCAGTACTTC. This gives the protein CASSLGDRGRETQYF.

The chain recombines TRBV11-2 with TRBJ2-2; D may be TRBD1 (5 bases). Trimming left V 1 base short and J 4 bases short, with 13 bases between. The germline gives CDR1 SGHAT, CDR2 FQNNGV. There are 16 residues in the CDR3. The CDR3 DNA follows: TGTGCCAGCAGCTTAGGACAGACCTCACGCACCGGGGAGCTGTTTTTT. It specifies CASSLGQTSRTGELFF.

A few counts support this clone. The gene calls are TRBV2 and TRBJ1-6; 7 bases are a match to TRBD1. The CDR3 consists of 15 residues. Germline V gives CDR1 SNHLY, CDR2 FYNNEI. With 4 bases clipped from V and 7 bases from J, the junction kept 7 bases outside the gene matches. The CDR3 loop is CASSGRTGANSPLHF. CDR3 nucleotides: TGTGCCAGCAGTGGCCGGACAGGAGCCAATTCACCCCTCCACTTT.

The chain employs TRBV2 and TRBJ2-7, with D possibly called TRBD1 or TRBD2 (5 bases each). V dropped 2 bases and J dropped 5 bases, with 19 bases sitting between them. Germline V lookup: CDR1 SNHLY, CDR2 FYNNEI. This CDR3 is 16 amino acids long. The CDR3 loop reads CASSELWGTGLDEQYF. In DNA form, the CDR3 reads TGTGCCAGCAGTGAACTCTGGGGGACCGGCCTAGACGAGCAGTACTTC.

The genes are TRBV9 and TRBJ2-3, with D perhaps TRBD2 (6 bases). The CDR3 loop spans 15 amino acids. Germline V gene sequence: CDR1 SGDLS, CDR2 YYNGEE. V shed 3 bases and J shed 2 bases, with 13 bases lying between them. In DNA form, the CDR3 reads TGTGCCAGCAGCGAGCGGGCCCCCGTCACAGATACGCAGTATTTT. It specifies CASSERAPVTDTQYF.

This clone was counted a few times. The rearrangement joins TRBV11-3 to TRBJ1-1; no firm D call. The germline V gene has CDR1 SGHNT and CDR2 YENEEA. V was shortened by 5 bases and J by 2 bases, with 9 bases between the two germline ends. CDR3 length: 13 amino acids. The CDR3 DNA sequence: TGTGCCAGCAGCCCTGACCTAAACACTGAAGCTTTCTTT. This gives the protein CASSPDLNTEAFF.

J is TRBJ1-1 and V is TRBV7-8; D is possibly TRBD1 (5 bases). The CDR3 length is 12 residues. Trimming pared 1 base from V and 10 bases from J, leaving 10 bases between. Germline V lookup: CDR1 SGHVS, CDR2 FQNEAQ. Here the CDR3 DNA reads TGTGCCAGCAGCTTAGAGTACGGGGGAGCTTTCTTT. This sequence encodes CASSLEYGGAFF.

This clone was counted between two and nine times. The rearrangement links TRBV19 to TRBJ2-7; TRBD2 agrees at 8 bases. This CDR3 is 13 amino acids long. Germline V gives CDR1 LNHDA, CDR2 SQIVND (reference sequence). J was trimmed by 5 bases and V by 3 bases; bases with no gene match: 3. CDR3 in amino acids: CASSIDGGDEQYF. CDR3 in DNA: TGTGCCAGTAGTATCGACGGGGGGGACGAGCAGTACTTC. The whole variable domain, filled in from reference TRBV19 and TRBJ2-7, reads DGGITQSPKYLFRKEGQNVTLSCEQNLNHDAMYWYRQDPGQGLRLIYYSQIVNDFQKGDIAEGYSVSREKKESFPLTVTSAQKNPTAFYLCASSIDGGDEQYFGPGTRLTVT.

The chain carries TRBV30 and TRBJ2-7; 12 bases map to TRBD1. CDR1 and CDR2 from the germline V gene are GTSNPN and SVGIG (reference sequence). The CDR3 extends over 14 amino acids. Unmatched junction bases numbered 2, after V lost 3 bases and J lost 2 bases. The CDR3 here is CAWRGQGATYEQYF. The CDR3 coding sequence is TGTGCCTGGAGGGGACAGGGGGCCACCTACGAGCAGTACTTC.

The chain is built from TRBV2 and TRBJ1-5, with 7 bases identical to TRBD1. The CDR3 runs 16 residues. CDR1 is SNHLY and CDR2 is FYNNEI in the germline V gene. Germline trimming cut 6 bases from V and 2 bases from J; bases unmatched to any gene: 10. The CDR3 here is CASSNRGLNGNQPQHF. DNA of the CDR3: TGTGCCAGCAGCAACAGGGGCCTGAATGGCAATCAGCCCCAGCATTTT.

The chain has TRBV18 and TRBJ2-6, with TRBD1 identical over 7 bases. After removal of 3 bases from V and 3 bases from J, the junction contained 14 bases not matched to a gene. Germline V gene sequence: CDR1 KGHSH, CDR2 LQKENI. The CDR3 is made up of 19 amino acids. The CDR3, as DNA: TGTGCCAGCTCACCTTTAACACAGGGGCCCGGAGGTGGGGCCAACGTCCTGACTTTC. Protein product: CASSPLTQGPGGGANVLTF.

The V and J genes are TRBV2 and TRBJ2-1, with a possible D match to TRBD1 (7 bases). There are 15 residues in the CDR3. Germline assignment: CDR1 SNHLY and CDR2 FYNNEI. V was pared by 7 bases and J by 3 bases, with 16 bases between. This chain's CDR3 is CASKIAGQSYNEQFF. CDR3 sequence (DNA): TGTGCCAGCAAGATCGCGGGACAGAGCTACAATGAGCAGTTCTTC.

The rearrangement links TRBV27 to TRBJ2-1; D unresolved. The CDR3 extends over 14 amino acids. Per the germline V gene, CDR1 is MNHEY and CDR2 is SMNVEV (reference sequence). The germline V and J ends were trimmed by 5 bases and 5 bases, with 13 bases remaining between them. The CDR3 spells CASSIRRRDNEQFF. The CDR3 DNA sequence: TGTGCCAGCAGTATCCGCCGACGGGACAATGAGCAGTTCTTC.

The CDR3 sequence is CASSEDSPGTGELFF. The CDR3 region has the DNA TGTGCCAGCAGCGAGGACAGCCCGGGCACCGGGGAGCTGTTTTTT. This rearrangement joins TRBV7-2 to TRBJ2-2; possibly TRBD1 for D (6 bases). The CDR3 runs 15 residues. V lost 5 bases, J lost 4 bases, and 14 bases lay in between. Germline CDR1 reads SGHTA; CDR2 reads FQGNSA.

The chain carries TRBV10-3 and TRBJ2-5; D might be TRBD2 (6 bases). With 8 bases removed from V and 4 bases from J, the gap between germline ends came to 14 bases. Germline V lookup: CDR1 ENHRY, CDR2 SYGVKD. CDR3 length: 13 amino acids. CDR3 bases: TGTGCCATCGGTGGAGGGGTCGGAGAGACCCAGTACTTC. Translating it yields CAIGGGVGETQYF.

This chain joins TRBV5-1 and TRBJ2-1; maybe TRBD2 (6 bases). The V gene lost 0 bases and the J gene lost 4 bases, with 11 bases spanning the gap. This CDR3 region has 15 residues. The V gene's germline CDR1 is SGHRS and CDR2 YFSETQ. CDR3 protein: CASSLDGDSYNEQFF. The CDR3 DNA sequence: TGCGCCAGCAGCTTGGACGGGGACTCTTACAATGAGCAGTTCTTC.

This clone was detected only once. The chain links TRBV19 to TRBJ1-6; D is unresolved. The CDR3 covers 12 residues. Germline V gene sequence: CDR1 LNHDA, CDR2 SQIVND (reference sequence). V shed 2 bases and J shed 6 bases, with 2 bases lying between them. CDR3 loop: CASSISNSPLHF. The CDR3 DNA reads as TGTGCCAGTAGTATAAGTAATTCACCCCTCCACTTT.

The V call is TRBV7-2, the J call TRBJ1-2; D ambiguous. With 5 bases removed from V and 12 bases from J, the gap between germline ends came to 22 bases. Germline V gene sequence: CDR1 SGHTA, CDR2 FQGNSA. CDR3 size: 14 residues. In DNA, the CDR3 is TGTGCCAGCAGCCTTACCTCCTCGACGGTTCGCAACACCTTC. Translation: CASSLTSSTVRNTF.

The chain links TRBV2 to TRBJ1-2; 8 bases are a match to TRBD1. In germline, CDR1 is SNHLY, CDR2 FYNNEI. V dropped 2 bases and J dropped 7; count of bases not matched to a gene: 3. The CDR3 covers 13 residues. In DNA, the CDR3 is TGTGCCAGCAGTGAATCACAGGGGGGTGGCTACACCTTC. It specifies CASSESQGGGYTF.

This chain joins TRBV29-1 and TRBJ2-7; 8 nucleotides match TRBD1. V was pared by 3 bases and J by 5 bases, with 6 bases of the junction left unmatched. The CDR3 totals 13 residues. Germline loops: CDR1 SQVTM, CDR2 ANQGSEA. The CDR3: CSVDKTGGHEQYF. The CDR3 DNA reads as TGCAGCGTTGACAAAACAGGGGGTCACGAGCAGTACTTC.

A remark on this clone: Its ends do not fully match the called genes, so a read error is possible. The chain carries TRBV18 and TRBJ2-1, with a possible D match to TRBD1 (7 bases). Germline V CDR1 and CDR2: KGHSH, LQKENI. The CDR3 length is 16 residues. CDR3 bases: TGTGCCAGCTCCCCACCGGAGGGGGCCTCCTACAATGAGCAGTTCTTC. Residues: CASSPPEGASYNEQFF. The variable domain in full, with the rest retrieved from reference TRBV18 and TRBJ2-1, is NAGVMQNPRHLVRRRGQEARLRCSPMKGHSHVYWYRQLPEEGLKFMVYLQKENIIDESGMPKERFSAEFPKEGPSILRIQQVVRGDSAAYFCASSPPEGASYNEQFFGPGTRLTVL.